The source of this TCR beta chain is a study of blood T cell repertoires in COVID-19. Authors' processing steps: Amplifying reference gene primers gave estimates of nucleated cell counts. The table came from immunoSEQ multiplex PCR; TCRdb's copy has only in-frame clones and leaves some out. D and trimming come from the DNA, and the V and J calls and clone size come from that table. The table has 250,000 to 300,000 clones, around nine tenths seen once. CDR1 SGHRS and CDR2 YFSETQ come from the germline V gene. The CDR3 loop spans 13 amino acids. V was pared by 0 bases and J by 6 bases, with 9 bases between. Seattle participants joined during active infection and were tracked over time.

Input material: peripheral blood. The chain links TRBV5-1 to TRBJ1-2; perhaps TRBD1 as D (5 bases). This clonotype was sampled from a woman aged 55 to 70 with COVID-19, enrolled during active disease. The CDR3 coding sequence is TGCGCCAGCAGCTTGGCTTCGGGGGATGGCTACACCTTC. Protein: CASSLASGDGYTF.